The clone carrying this T cell receptor (beta chain) was counted ten times or more. The data originate from a study of T cells in Graves' hyperthyroidism and ophthalmopathy. Germline CDR1 is KGHSH and CDR2 is LQKENI. The CDR3 runs to 14 residues. Losses at the gene ends were 6 bases for V and 8 bases for J; bases not matched to a gene: 10. The CDR3 regions of TCR beta were amplified from RNA transcripts. The HTBI primer set served for first-round RT-PCR of the TCR CDR3. In TCRdb, the multiplex PCR reads were re-called with MiXCR into one record per CDR3 protein. The sample lists a few hundred thousand distinct CDR3 sequences, 14% to 15% seen once, with 10% to 15% in the top ten.

V gene TRBV18 combines with J gene TRBJ1-2; the match to TRBD1 covers 9 bases. This clonotype was sampled from a woman aged 40-49 years with Graves' hyperthyroidism that later progressed to Graves' ophthalmopathy. The sample comprised blood. This chain's CDR3 is CASSPGQGQGGYTF. The CDR3 nucleotides are TGTGCCAGCTCTCCGGGACAGGGACAAGGAGGCTACACCTTC.